Following are 22 T cell receptor beta chains from one sample sequenced in a study of T cell responses to AZD1222 COVID-19 vaccine. The repertoire was sequenced with immunoSEQ multiplex PCR; TCRdb's copy has only in-frame clones and lacks some. Of more than 150,000 clones listed, 90% are singletons. The source was peripheral blood, collected on day 0 of AZD1222 vaccination. The source of these receptors is an adult in good health.

The chain has TRBV19 and TRBJ1-5, with 7 bases identical to TRBD1. This CDR3 is built from 16 residues. Germline V gives CDR1 LNHDA, CDR2 SQIVND (reference sequence). After removal of 11 bases from V and 4 bases from J, the junction contained 17 bases not matched to a gene. Written as DNA, the CDR3 is TGTGCCTGTTCTTTTGGGGGGACAGACAAAAATCAGCCCCAGCATTTT. As protein: CACSFGGTDKNQPQHF.

A single count supports this clone. The V gene is TRBV5-4, the J gene TRBJ1-6, with TRBD1 matching over 8 bases. Germline V CDR1 and CDR2: SGHNT, YYREEE (reference sequence). The V segment lost 5 bases and the J segment 10 bases; nucleotides outside the gene matches: 23. The CDR3 has 19 amino acids. This CDR3 is CASSFSSSQGAPASSPLHF. CDR3 nucleotides: TGTGCCAGCAGTTTTTCATCATCTCAGGGGGCGCCAGCTTCCTCACCCCTCCACTTT.

The rearrangement links TRBV28 to TRBJ1-1, with D maybe TRBD1 (5 bases). V dropped 1 base and J dropped 2 bases, with 11 bases sitting between them. Germline CDR1 reads MDHEN; CDR2 reads SYDVKM. The CDR3 totals 15 residues. This CDR3 is CASSLFIQGNTEAFF. As DNA, the CDR3 is TGTGCCAGCAGTTTATTTATCCAGGGCAACACTGAAGCTTTCTTT.

The chain is built from TRBV10-1 and TRBJ2-5; TRBD2 aligns across 10 bases. The CDR3 has 16 residues. CDR1 is WNHNN, CDR2 SYGVQD, per germline (reference sequence). Trimming at V came to 3 bases and at J to 5 bases, leaving 9 bases not matched to a gene. As DNA, the CDR3 is TGCGCCAGCAGTGATGCTAGCGGGGGCCGGGGGGAGACCCAGTACTTC. It yields the protein CASSDASGGRGETQYF.

This chain uses TRBV10-3 with TRBJ1-5; D is unclear. V was pared by 6 bases and J by 0 bases, with 12 bases between. CDR3 length equals 15 residues. Germline V gives CDR1 ENHRY, CDR2 SYGVKD. The CDR3 reads CAISLTGNSNQPQHF. CDR3 nucleotides: TGTGCCATCAGCCTGACCGGCAATAGCAATCAGCCCCAGCATTTT.

This clone was recorded at least ten times. CDR3 amino acids: CASSSLEGAYEQYF. CDR3 nucleotides: TGTGCCAGCAGCAGCCTCGAGGGGGCCTACGAGCAGTACTTC. The chain employs TRBV5-6 and TRBJ2-7; D might be TRBD1 (6 bases). Trimming removed 4 bases from V and 2 bases from J, with 13 bases in between. The length of the CDR3 is 14 residues. Per germline, CDR1 SGHDT and CDR2 YYEEEE. The full variable domain, its missing parts supplied by reference TRBV5-6 and TRBJ2-7, is DAGVTQSPTHLIKTRGQQVTLRCSPKSGHDTVSWYQQALGQGPQFIFQYYEEEERQRGNFPDRFSGHQFPNYSSELNVNALLLGDSALYLCASSSLEGAYEQYFGPGTRLTVT.

The V and J genes are TRBV6-5 and TRBJ1-1; D unresolved. CDR3 length equals 11 residues. Deletions cut 2 bases from V and 10 bases from J, with 8 bases between. Per germline, CDR1 MNHEY and CDR2 SVGAGI. CDR3 region: CASSYIGLAFF. The CDR3 nucleotides read TGTGCCAGCAGTTACATAGGGTTAGCTTTCTTT.

In its sample, this clone was seen once. This rearrangement joins TRBV10-1 to TRBJ2-3; TRBD2 is a possible D gene (5 bases). From germline, CDR1 is WNHNN and CDR2 SYGVQD (reference sequence). Trimming stripped 2 bases from V and 0 bases from J, with 9 bases between. CDR3 length equals 15 residues. The CDR3, as DNA: TGCGCCAGCAGTGAGAACGGGGTCAGCACAGATACGCAGTATTTT. Translation: CASSENGVSTDTQYF.

The rearrangement uses TRBV7-3 and TRBJ2-3, with D perhaps matching TRBD1 or TRBD2 (5 bases each). Germline-derived CDR1 and CDR2 are SGHTA and FQGTGA. V lost 2 bases and J 4 bases, leaving 16 bases between the germline ends. The CDR3 loop spans 16 amino acids. The CDR3 DNA follows: TGTGCCAGCAGCTTAGGACGGGGCCGATATCCAGATACGCAGTATTTT. Its translation is CASSLGRGRYPDTQYF.

The table lists this clone with a count of one. The V gene is TRBV2, the J gene TRBJ1-5; D perhaps matches TRBD1 (5 bases). V was pared by 4 bases and J by 0 bases, with 13 bases between. This CDR3 contains 16 residues. Germline CDR1 reads SNHLY; CDR2 reads FYNNEI. The CDR3 sequence: CASSGDGTASNQPQHF. As DNA, the CDR3 is TGTGCCAGCAGTGGAGATGGGACCGCTAGCAATCAGCCCCAGCATTTT.

This chain connects TRBV19 to TRBJ1-2, with a tentative D call TRBD1 (5 bases). The V end was cut by 9 bases, the J end by 7 bases, with 27 bases between. There are 16 residues in the CDR3. Germline values: CDR1 LNHDA, CDR2 SQIVND (reference sequence). In DNA form, the CDR3 reads TGTGCCAGCCCCCCTTCGAGGGCAGGGAAGGTTGGTGGCTACACCTTC. It yields the protein CASPPSRAGKVGGYTF. The complete variable domain, with remaining parts taken from reference TRBV19 and TRBJ1-2, reads DGGITQSPKYLFRKEGQNVTLSCEQNLNHDAMYWYRQDPGQGLRLIYYSQIVNDFQKGDIAEGYSVSREKKESFPLTVTSAQKNPTAFYLCASPPSRAGKVGGYTFGSGTRLTVV.

This chain connects TRBV27 to TRBJ1-3; no reliable D call. V was trimmed by 2 bases and J by 2 bases, leaving 7 bases between them. The CDR3 runs to 14 residues. The germline V gene encodes CDR1 MNHEY and CDR2 SMNVEV (reference sequence). The CDR3 loop reads CASSLNTAGNTIYF. The CDR3 DNA follows: TGTGCCAGCAGTTTAAACACCGCTGGAAACACCATATATTTT.

This chain connects TRBV6-5 to TRBJ2-5; 8 bases are shared with TRBD2. CDR1 is MNHEY and CDR2 is SVGAGI in the germline V gene. The CDR3 is 15 amino acids. With 2 bases clipped from V and 5 bases from J, the junction kept 7 bases outside the gene matches. The DNA for the CDR3 is TGTGCCAGCAGTTACCCGCGGGGGGCCAGGGAGACCCAGTACTTC. It encodes CASSYPRGARETQYF.

The V and J genes are TRBV7-3 and TRBJ2-1; 7 positions match TRBD1. Germline V gene lookup returns CDR1 SGHTA and CDR2 FQGTGA. The CDR3 is 13 amino acids. Trimming at V came to 5 bases and at J to 6 bases, leaving 4 bases not matched to a gene. This chain's CDR3 is CASSTGQFNEQFF. The CDR3 DNA sequence: TGTGCCAGCAGCACGGGACAGTTCAATGAGCAGTTCTTC. The whole variable domain, remainder taken from reference TRBV7-3 and TRBJ2-1, is GAGVSQTPSNKVTEKGKYVELRCDPISGHTALYWYRQSLGQGPEFLIYFQGTGAADDSGLPNDRFFAVRPEGSVSTLKIQRTERGDSAVYLCASSTGQFNEQFFGPGTRLTVL.

The chain recombines TRBV28 with TRBJ1-4; 8 bases fit TRBD1. Per germline, CDR1 MDHEN and CDR2 SYDVKM. This CDR3 is built from 17 residues. Germline trimming cut 3 bases from V and 4 bases from J; bases unmatched to any gene: 10. For the CDR3, the DNA is TGTGCCAGCAGTTTGGGGACAGGCCTGCGAGGTAATGAAAAACTGTTTTTT. It specifies CASSLGTGLRGNEKLFF.

The chain is built from TRBV2 and TRBJ1-6; D gene ambiguous. The germline CDR1 and CDR2 sequences are SNHLY and FYNNEI. Trimming left V 6 bases short and J 0 bases short, with 12 bases between. The CDR3 has 16 amino acids. CDR3 sequence: CASSRSWSSYNSPLHF. CDR3 DNA sequence: TGTGCCAGCAGCCGAAGTTGGAGCTCCTATAATTCACCCCTCCACTTT. The full variable domain, rest sourced from reference TRBV2 and TRBJ1-6, is EPEVTQTPSHQVTQMGQEVILRCVPISNHLYFYWYRQILGQKVEFLVSFYNNEISEKSEIFDDQFSVERPDGSNFTLKIRSTKLEDSAMYFCASSRSWSSYNSPLHFGNGTRLTVT.

V usage is TRBV6-1 and J usage is TRBJ1-5; D uncertain. Germline CDR1 reads MNHNS; CDR2 reads SASEGT. The CDR3 is 12 amino acids. Trimming took off 3 bases at V and 9 bases at J, with 9 bases between the two ends. The CDR3 region has the DNA TGTGCCAGCAGTGACGCCAGGTGGCCCCAGCATTTT. This translates into CASSDARWPQHF.

This clone was detected only once. The chain carries TRBV29-1 and TRBJ2-7, with D perhaps TRBD1 (6 bases). With 6 bases removed from V and 6 bases from J, the gap between germline ends came to 15 bases. Per germline, CDR1 SQVTM and CDR2 ANQGSEA. The CDR3 length is 12 residues. CDR3 DNA: TGCAGCGTCACGGGACACGGGCTCGAGCAGTACTTC. It is translated as CSVTGHGLEQYF.

The chain combines TRBV3-1 (or the pseudogene TRBV3-2) with TRBJ2-5; D ambiguous. Trimming removed 4 bases from V and 5 bases from J, with 5 bases in between. Germline V CDR1 and CDR2: LGHDT, YNNKEL (reference sequence). The CDR3 is 11 residues long. In nucleotides, the CDR3 is TGTGCCAGCAGCCTCCGGGAGACCCAGTACTTC. Protein product: CASSLRETQYF.

The CDR3 is CASSLAGQEDEQYF. In DNA, the CDR3 is TGCGCCAGCAGCTTGGCAGGGCAGGAAGACGAGCAGTACTTC. This chain uses TRBV5-1 with TRBJ2-7; D might be TRBD1 (5 bases). CDR3 length equals 14 residues. Germline CDR1 SGHRS, CDR2 YFSETQ. The V gene lost 0 bases and the J gene lost 5 bases, with 12 bases spanning the gap.

The chain has TRBV28 and TRBJ1-6; D uncertain. The germline CDR1 and CDR2 sequences are MDHEN and SYDVKM. The CDR3 length is 14 residues. The germline V and J ends were trimmed by 7 bases and 7 bases, with 14 bases remaining between them. The CDR3 sequence is CASNPGGGNSPLHF. The CDR3 DNA is TGTGCCAGCAATCCTGGAGGTGGAAATTCACCCCTCCACTTT.

This sequence joins TRBV7-9 and TRBJ1-2, with 11 bases that match TRBD1. From germline, CDR1 is SEHNR and CDR2 FQNEAQ (reference sequence). V gave up 5 bases and J gave up 8 bases; unmatched junction bases: 10. The CDR3 has 15 amino acids. The CDR3 DNA reads as TGTGCCAGCAGCCAGGGACAGGGGGACCGGTACGGCTACACCTTC. This translates into CASSQGQGDRYGYTF.